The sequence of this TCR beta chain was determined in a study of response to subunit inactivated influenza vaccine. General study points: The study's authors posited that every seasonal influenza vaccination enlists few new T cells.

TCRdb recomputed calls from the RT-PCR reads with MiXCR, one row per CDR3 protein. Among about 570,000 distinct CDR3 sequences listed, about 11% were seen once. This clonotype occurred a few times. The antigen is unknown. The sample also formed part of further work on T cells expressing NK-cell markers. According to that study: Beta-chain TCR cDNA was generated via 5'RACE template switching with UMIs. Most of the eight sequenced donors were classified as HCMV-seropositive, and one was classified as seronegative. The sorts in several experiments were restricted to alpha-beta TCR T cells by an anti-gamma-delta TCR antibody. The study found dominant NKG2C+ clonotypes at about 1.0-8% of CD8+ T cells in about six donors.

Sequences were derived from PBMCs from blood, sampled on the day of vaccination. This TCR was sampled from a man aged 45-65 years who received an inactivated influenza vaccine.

The CDR3 reads CASSFGQGIYEQYF. In DNA, the CDR3 is TGTGCCAGCAGTTTCGGACAGGGAATATACGAGCAGTACTTC. The V call is TRBV12-3 or TRBV12-4, the J call TRBJ2-7; 8 nucleotides match TRBD1. CDR3 length: 14 amino acids. V lost 3 bases to trimming and J lost 4 bases; unmatched junction nucleotides: 5.